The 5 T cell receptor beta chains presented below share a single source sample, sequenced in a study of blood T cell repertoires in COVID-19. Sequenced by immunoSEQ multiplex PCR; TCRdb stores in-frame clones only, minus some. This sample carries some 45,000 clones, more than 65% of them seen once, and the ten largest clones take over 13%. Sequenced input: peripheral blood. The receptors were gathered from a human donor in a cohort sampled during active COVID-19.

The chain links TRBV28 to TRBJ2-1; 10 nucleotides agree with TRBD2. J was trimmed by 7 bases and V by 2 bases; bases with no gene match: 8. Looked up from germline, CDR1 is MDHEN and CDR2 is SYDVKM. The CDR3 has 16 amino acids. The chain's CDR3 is CASSLSSGRMENEQFF. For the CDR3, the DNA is TGTGCCAGCAGTTTAAGTAGCGGGAGGATGGAAAATGAGCAGTTCTTC.

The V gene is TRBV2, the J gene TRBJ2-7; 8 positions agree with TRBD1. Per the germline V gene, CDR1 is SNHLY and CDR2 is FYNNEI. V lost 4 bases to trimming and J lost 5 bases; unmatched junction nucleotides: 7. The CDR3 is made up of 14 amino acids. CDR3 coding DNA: TGTGCCAGCAGTGTTGCAGGGGGCGTCCACGAGCAGTACTTC. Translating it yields CASSVAGGVHEQYF.

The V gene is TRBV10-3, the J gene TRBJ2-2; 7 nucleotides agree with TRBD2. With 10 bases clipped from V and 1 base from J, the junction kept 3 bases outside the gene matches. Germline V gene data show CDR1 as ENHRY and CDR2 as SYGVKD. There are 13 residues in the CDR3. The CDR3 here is CASSSGNTGELFF. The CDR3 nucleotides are TGTGCCAGTTCTAGCGGGAACACCGGGGAGCTGTTTTTT.

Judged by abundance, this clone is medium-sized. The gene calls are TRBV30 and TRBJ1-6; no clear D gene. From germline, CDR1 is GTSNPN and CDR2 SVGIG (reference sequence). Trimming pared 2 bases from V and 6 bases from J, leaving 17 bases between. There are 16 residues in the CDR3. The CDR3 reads CAWSTRPGWLNSPLHF. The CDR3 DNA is TGTGCCTGGAGTACGCGCCCGGGATGGCTTAATTCACCCCTCCACTTT. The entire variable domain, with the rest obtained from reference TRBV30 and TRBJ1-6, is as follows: SQTIHQWPATLVQPVGSPLSLECTVEGTSNPNLYWYRQAAGRGLQLLFYSVGIGQISSEVPQNLSASRPQDRQFILSSKKLLLSDSGFYLCAWSTRPGWLNSPLHFGNGTRLTVT.

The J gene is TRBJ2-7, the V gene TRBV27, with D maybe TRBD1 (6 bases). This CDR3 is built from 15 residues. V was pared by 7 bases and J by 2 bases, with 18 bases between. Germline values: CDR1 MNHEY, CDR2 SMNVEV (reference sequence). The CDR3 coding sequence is TGTGCCAGCACCCTCTCCCGGACAGAGCCCTACGAGCAGTACTTC. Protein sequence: CASTLSRTEPYEQYF.